These 32 T cell receptor beta chains were sequenced from one sample in a study of blood T cell repertoires in COVID-19. This table comes from immunoSEQ multiplex PCR, and its TCRdb copy is limited to in-frame clones, with some not included. The sample includes under 200,000 clones, roughly 80% seen only once; the top ten take approximately 15%. The sample taken for sequencing was peripheral blood. The receptors were gathered from a man aged 25 to 40 with active or convalescent COVID-19.

The genes are TRBV3-1 (or the pseudogene TRBV3-2) and TRBJ1-3, with TRBD1 as a possible D gene (6 bases). The CDR3 loop spans 14 amino acids. The V and J ends lost 1 base and 2 bases respectively, with 6 bases between them. Germline V gene data show CDR1 as LGHDT and CDR2 as YNNKEL (reference sequence). The CDR3 nucleotides are TGTGCCAGCAGCCAAGCAGGGGCTGGAAACACCATATATTTT. This gives the protein CASSQAGAGNTIYF.

The chain is built from TRBV27 and TRBJ2-1, with 7 bases identical to TRBD2. CDR3 length: 15 amino acids. Per the germline V gene, CDR1 is MNHEY and CDR2 is SMNVEV (reference sequence). After removal of 7 bases from V and 8 bases from J, the junction contained 14 bases not matched to a gene. This chain's CDR3 is CASKLGLSGVDEQFF. The CDR3 bases are TGTGCCAGCAAATTGGGACTAAGCGGGGTTGATGAGCAGTTCTTC.

The chain combines TRBV6-2 or TRBV6-3 with TRBJ1-2; possibly TRBD1 for D (5 bases). Trimming shortened V by 0 bases and J by 5 bases, and 16 bases separated the two germline ends. Per the germline V gene, CDR1 is MNHEY and CDR2 is SVGEGT. The CDR3 has 16 residues. CDR3 region: CASSYSTAPILYGYTF. The CDR3 bases are TGTGCCAGCAGTTACTCGACAGCGCCAATATTATATGGCTACACCTTC.

The chain employs TRBV5-4 and TRBJ2-4; 7 bases map to TRBD2. V lost 0 bases and J lost 9; bases outside the gene matches: 6. Germline lookup yields CDR1 SGHNT and CDR2 YYREEE (reference sequence). This CDR3 contains 14 residues. Here the CDR3 reads CASSLAGSSGIQYF. In DNA, the CDR3 is TGTGCCAGCAGCTTGGCCGGCTCTAGCGGCATTCAGTACTTC.

This clone has more than one count but fewer than ten. The CDR3 region is CASGATGYNQPQHF. In nucleotides, the CDR3 is TGTGCTAGTGGTGCGACAGGCTACAATCAGCCCCAGCATTTT. V is TRBV12-5 and J is TRBJ1-5; D is perhaps TRBD1 (6 bases). The CDR3 contains 14 residues. Trimming removed 5 bases at V and 3 bases at J, with 11 bases between. Germline-derived CDR1 and CDR2 are LGHNT and FRNRAP.

This clone was seen just once. The chain joins TRBV7-8 to TRBJ1-4; D not resolved. Deletions cut 3 bases from V and 4 bases from J, with 9 bases between. The CDR3 spans 14 residues. The V gene's germline CDR1 is SGHVS and CDR2 FQNEAQ. The CDR3 is CASSLGTFNEKLFF. In DNA, the CDR3 is TGTGCCAGCAGCTTGGGCACGTTTAATGAAAAACTGTTTTTT.

The CDR3, as DNA: TGCAGCGTTGAAGGGGAGGGACAGGGAGGGCGGTATGAAGCTTTCTTT. Protein: CSVEGEGQGGRYEAFF. The chain has TRBV29-1 and TRBJ1-1, with 9 positions matching TRBD1. The CDR3 is 16 amino acids. V gave up 1 base and J gave up 7 bases; unmatched junction bases: 13. CDR1 and CDR2 (germline): SQVTM, ANQGSEA.

The chain uses TRBV18 and TRBJ2-5, with D tentatively TRBD2 (5 bases). V lost 9 bases and J 4 bases, leaving 21 bases between the germline ends. The CDR3 covers 15 residues. The V gene's germline CDR1 is KGHSH and CDR2 LQKENI. DNA for the CDR3: TGTGCCAGTCGAGGGAGAAACGGGAAGGGAGAGACCCAGTACTTC. Protein: CASRGRNGKGETQYF.

This chain uses TRBV7-3 with TRBJ1-1, with D maybe TRBD1 (6 bases). V lost 5 bases and J 0 bases, leaving 13 bases between the germline ends. CDR1 is SGHTA, CDR2 FQGTGA, per germline. This CDR3 is built from 15 residues. The CDR3 reads CASSPRGGLNTEAFF. CDR3 DNA: TGTGCCAGCAGCCCCCGAGGGGGATTGAACACTGAAGCTTTCTTT.

This chain connects TRBV7-8 to TRBJ1-5; TRBD1 might be the D (6 bases). CDR3 length: 17 amino acids. CDR1 SGHVS and CDR2 FQNEAQ come from the germline V gene. Trimming left V 6 bases short and J 2 bases short, with 20 bases between. The CDR3 DNA sequence: TGTGCCAGCAGTTCTCGGCGACAGGTCACGGGCAATCAGCCCCAGCATTTT. This encodes CASSSRRQVTGNQPQHF.

The V gene is TRBV3-1 (or the pseudogene TRBV3-2), the J gene TRBJ2-3; a weak D match, TRBD2 (6 bases). Looked up from germline, CDR1 is LGHDT and CDR2 is YNNKEL (reference sequence). This CDR3 contains 16 residues. The germline V and J ends were trimmed by 3 bases and 5 bases, with 18 bases remaining between them. The CDR3 protein is CASSQINRDWGDTQYF. The CDR3 DNA reads TGTGCCAGCAGCCAGATTAACCGGGACTGGGGAGATACGCAGTATTTT.

V gene TRBV4-2 combines with J gene TRBJ2-2, with D possibly TRBD1 on 6 matching bases. CDR1 is LGHNA and CDR2 is YNFKEQ in the germline V gene. This CDR3 spans 15 amino acids. Trimming pared 4 bases from V and 5 bases from J, leaving 14 bases between. The chain's CDR3 is CASSRGGLGTGELFF. Here the CDR3 DNA reads TGTGCCAGCAGCCGAGGGGGTTTGGGAACCGGGGAGCTGTTTTTT.

This chain uses TRBV30 with TRBJ1-1; 9 positions match TRBD1. The CDR3 sequence is 13 residues long. Germline V gives CDR1 GTSNPN, CDR2 SVGIG (reference sequence). Unmatched junction bases numbered 5, after V lost 4 bases and J lost 5 bases. CDR3 nucleotides: TGTGCCTGGACCGGGACAGGGTTAACTGAAGCTTTCTTT. Translation gives CAWTGTGLTEAFF.

V and J are TRBV19 and TRBJ1-4; weak D call: TRBD1 (6 bases). CDR3 size: 16 residues. Germline assignment: CDR1 LNHDA and CDR2 SQIVND (reference sequence). Trimming stripped 5 bases from V and 5 bases from J, with 18 bases between. Written as DNA, the CDR3 is TGTGCCAGTAGTTATGGGACATGGGTCGAAAATGAAAAACTGTTTTTT. Protein: CASSYGTWVENEKLFF.

The chain employs TRBV28 and TRBJ1-2; TRBD1 agrees at 9 bases. This CDR3 contains 20 residues. Trimming cost V 6 bases and J 0 bases; bases outside gene matches: 20. CDR1 MDHEN and CDR2 SYDVKM come from the germline V gene. CDR3 loop: CASSGSGTTGGRGSNYGYTF. The CDR3 DNA sequence: TGTGCCAGCAGCGGTAGTGGGACAACAGGGGGCCGGGGCTCTAACTATGGCTACACCTTC.

V gene TRBV2 combines with J gene TRBJ1-4; D gene uncertain. CDR3 length equals 15 residues. In germline, CDR1 is SNHLY, CDR2 FYNNEI. V was pared by 4 bases and J by 8 bases, with 17 bases between. CDR3 in amino acids: CASSGGPGREEKLFF. In DNA form, the CDR3 reads TGTGCCAGCAGTGGCGGTCCGGGCCGGGAGGAAAAACTGTTTTTT. The entire variable domain, with the rest obtained from reference TRBV2 and TRBJ1-4, is as follows: EPEVTQTPSHQVTQMGQEVILRCVPISNHLYFYWYRQILGQKVEFLVSFYNNEISEKSEIFDDQFSVERPDGSNFTLKIRSTKLEDSAMYFCASSGGPGREEKLFFGSGTQLSVL.

V usage is TRBV10-3 and J usage is TRBJ2-1, with 7 positions matching TRBD2. Germline V CDR1 and CDR2: ENHRY, SYGVKD. J lost 7 bases, V lost 3 bases, and 12 bases had no gene match. This CDR3 is 16 amino acids long. CDR3 protein: CAISDFGGRASNEQFF. CDR3 DNA sequence: TGTGCCATCAGTGACTTTGGTGGGAGGGCCAGTAATGAGCAGTTCTTC.

The chain employs TRBV7-9 and TRBJ1-2; 7 positions agree with TRBD1. Per the germline V gene, CDR1 is SEHNR and CDR2 is FQNEAQ (reference sequence). V was pared by 5 bases and J by 6 bases, with 9 bases of the junction left unmatched. This CDR3 has 14 amino acids. The CDR3 reads CASSAGQDANGYTF. CDR3 coding DNA: TGTGCCAGCAGCGCAGGACAGGATGCGAATGGCTACACCTTC.

This clone was seen more than once but under ten times. V and J are TRBV7-2 and TRBJ2-1; 8 nucleotides align to TRBD2. CDR1 SGHTA and CDR2 FQGNSA come from the germline V gene. The V and J ends lost 5 bases and 0 bases, in that order; junction bases with no gene match: 0. The CDR3 extends over 14 amino acids. Written as DNA, the CDR3 is TGTGCCAGCAGCCGGGGGGGCTCCTACAATGAGCAGTTCTTC. Translating it yields CASSRGGSYNEQFF.

The chain recombines TRBV9 with TRBJ2-7; maybe TRBD2 (5 bases). The germline V and J ends were trimmed by 3 bases and 6 bases, with 19 bases remaining between them. From germline, CDR1 is SGDLS and CDR2 YYNGEE. This CDR3 is 15 amino acids long. DNA for the CDR3: TGTGCCAGCAGCGAAATGGCGGGTGGGCTGAGCGAGCAGTACTTC. It yields the protein CASSEMAGGLSEQYF.

This chain links TRBV7-2 with TRBJ2-1; 10 bases are shared with TRBD2. From germline, CDR1 is SGHTA and CDR2 FQGNSA. This CDR3 has 16 residues. The V and J ends lost 2 bases and 4 bases, in that order; junction bases with no gene match: 5. The CDR3 here is CASSLWASGGYNEQFF. The CDR3 DNA sequence: TGTGCCAGCAGCTTATGGGCTAGCGGGGGTTACAATGAGCAGTTCTTC. Using reference TRBV7-2 and TRBJ2-1 for the parts outside the CDR3, the full variable domain is GAGVSQSPSNKVTEKGKDVELRCDPISGHTALYWYRQSLGQGLEFLIYFQGNSAPDKSGLPSDRFSAERTGGSVSTLTIQRTQQEDSAVYLCASSLWASGGYNEQFFGPGTRLTVL.

The chain couples TRBV7-9 to TRBJ2-6, with D unresolved. This CDR3 region has 17 residues. V gave up 4 bases and J gave up 3 bases, with 16 bases separating them. In germline, CDR1 is SEHNR, CDR2 FQNEAQ (reference sequence). CDR3 sequence: CASSSVGSADGANVLTF. As DNA, the CDR3 is TGTGCCAGCAGCTCCGTTGGCTCCGCGGATGGGGCCAACGTCCTGACTTTC.

The rearrangement uses TRBV3-1 (or the pseudogene TRBV3-2) and TRBJ2-7; 7 nucleotides match TRBD2. The V gene's germline CDR1 is LGHDT and CDR2 YNNKEL (reference sequence). V lost 8 bases and J lost 1; bases outside the gene matches: 8. The CDR3 spans 14 residues. CDR3 coding DNA: TGTGCCAGCCAGACTAGCTTGTTTTCCTACGAGCAGTACTTC. Encoded protein: CASQTSLFSYEQYF.

The J gene is TRBJ2-7, the V gene TRBV6-2 or TRBV6-3, with D tentatively TRBD2 (6 bases). There are 14 residues in the CDR3. Per germline, CDR1 MNHEY and CDR2 SVGEGT. V was cut by 1 base and J by 3 bases, with 10 bases left in between. The CDR3 protein is CASSYFGSGYEQYF. The CDR3 DNA reads as TGTGCCAGCAGTTACTTCGGTAGCGGCTACGAGCAGTACTTC.

The chain employs TRBV18 and TRBJ2-1; unclear D gene. The V and J ends lost 5 bases and 6 bases respectively, with 11 bases between them. Germline V gene sequence: CDR1 KGHSH, CDR2 LQKENI. The CDR3 consists of 13 residues. The CDR3 DNA follows: TGTGCCAGCTCAACCGTGGTCGGCAATGAGCAGTTCTTC. Protein: CASSTVVGNEQFF.

The rearrangement uses TRBV15 and TRBJ2-1, with 7 bases that match TRBD2. Germline V lookup: CDR1 LNHNV, CDR2 YYDKDF (reference sequence). The V segment lost 5 bases and the J segment 6 bases; nucleotides outside the gene matches: 7. The CDR3 has 14 amino acids. This CDR3 is CATSRRGSFNEQFF. Written as DNA, the CDR3 is TGTGCCACCAGCCGCCGCGGGAGTTTCAATGAGCAGTTCTTC.

The chain links TRBV6-1 to TRBJ1-5; D is ambiguous. The CDR3 has 13 amino acids. V was pared by 3 bases and J by 6 bases, with 9 bases between. Germline lookup yields CDR1 MNHNS and CDR2 SASEGT. This chain's CDR3 is CASSERRGQPQHF. The CDR3 nucleotides read TGTGCCAGCAGTGAGAGGCGGGGTCAGCCCCAGCATTTT.

There are a few counts of this clone. The chain is built from TRBV5-4 and TRBJ2-2; 15 bases align to TRBD2. CDR1 is SGHNT, CDR2 YYREEE, per germline (reference sequence). V gave up 5 bases and J gave up 1 base; unmatched junction bases: 3. The CDR3 runs to 17 residues. CDR3 in DNA: TGTGCCAGCAGAGGGGGACTAGCGGGAGGGAACACCGGGGAGCTGTTTTTT. Translation gives CASRGGLAGGNTGELFF.

The chain has TRBV18 and TRBJ1-1; D is possibly TRBD1 (5 bases). This CDR3 is built from 11 residues. The germline gives CDR1 KGHSH, CDR2 LQKENI. V lost 3 bases to trimming and J lost 6 bases, with 5 bases between them. CDR3 bases: TGTGCCAGCTCACCGGGGCCTGAAGCTTTCTTT. This gives the protein CASSPGPEAFF. Together with reference TRBV18 and TRBJ1-1, the CDR3 gives the full variable domain: NAGVMQNPRHLVRRRGQEARLRCSPMKGHSHVYWYRQLPEEGLKFMVYLQKENIIDESGMPKERFSAEFPKEGPSILRIQQVVRGDSAAYFCASSPGPEAFFGQGTRLTVV.

The genes are TRBV6-5 and TRBJ1-1, with 8 bases lining up with TRBD1. The CDR3 covers 15 residues. In germline, CDR1 is MNHEY, CDR2 SVGAGI. The V segment lost 4 bases and the J segment 0 bases; nucleotides outside the gene matches: 4. The CDR3 protein is CASSFTGGLNTEAFF. Written as DNA, the CDR3 is TGTGCCAGCAGTTTCACAGGGGGGTTGAACACTGAAGCTTTCTTT.

This clone was seen only a few times. The genes are TRBV4-1 and TRBJ1-4; tentatively, D is TRBD1 (5 bases). The CDR3 spans 14 residues. Deletions cut 1 base from V and 7 bases from J, with 10 bases between. In germline, CDR1 is MGHRA, CDR2 YSYEKL. The CDR3 loop is CASSQGGEFEKLFF. In DNA form, the CDR3 reads TGCGCCAGCAGCCAAGGGGGCGAGTTTGAAAAACTGTTTTTT.

The rearrangement links TRBV7-9 to TRBJ2-6, with a possible D match to TRBD1 (6 bases). CDR1 is SEHNR, CDR2 FQNEAQ, per germline (reference sequence). Trimming removed 11 bases at V and 4 bases at J, with 18 bases between. CDR3 size: 15 residues. The CDR3 here is CAGLQTGTGANVLTF. CDR3 in DNA: TGTGCCGGTCTACAAACAGGGACCGGGGCCAACGTCCTGACTTTC.